A single sample gave rise to the 27 T cell receptor beta chains below, sequenced in a study of beta chain features in type 1 diabetes. TCRB transcripts that were expressed got sequenced, as all of the isolated RNA had been reverse transcribed. The repertoire was sequenced with immunoSEQ multiplex PCR; TCRdb's copy has only in-frame clones and lacks some. The sample lists about 220,000 clones; under 13% were seen once. The sequenced material came from central memory CD4+ T cells from blood. The receptor set was obtained from a man younger than 35 in good health.

A few counts support this clone. At one boundary the junction diverges from the germline segment, which might be a read error. The same CDR3 also results from other DNA sequences found in this sample. This CDR3 reads CASSRDRNTEAFF. The CDR3 nucleotides are TGCGCCAGCAGCAGGGACAGGAACACTGAAGCTTTCTTT. The genes are TRBV5-4 and TRBJ1-1; TRBD1 matches at 7 bases. The germline V gene encodes CDR1 SGHNT and CDR2 YYREEE (reference sequence). The CDR3 spans 13 residues.

The chain uses TRBV6-1 and TRBJ2-1; TRBD2 matches 11 bases. Germline-derived CDR1 and CDR2 are MNHNS and SASEGT. The ends lost 3 bases at V and 6 bases at J; junction bases unmatched: 4. The length of the CDR3 is 15 residues. The CDR3 region is CASSDVSGGVNEQFF. The CDR3 nucleotides are TGTGCCAGCAGTGATGTTAGCGGGGGGGTCAATGAGCAGTTCTTC.

This clone was counted between two and nine times. The gene calls are TRBV7-8 and TRBJ2-7; 7 nucleotides agree with TRBD1. V was clipped by 5 bases and J by 3 bases; unmatched bases: 10. CDR3 length: 15 residues. Germline V CDR1 and CDR2: SGHVS, FQNEAQ. DNA for the CDR3: TGTGCCAGCAGCCCCCAGACAGGGAATTTCTACGAGCAGTACTTC. This sequence encodes CASSPQTGNFYEQYF.

This clone was detected ten times or more. The chain links TRBV2 to TRBJ2-3; D remains unclear. The germline V gene has CDR1 SNHLY and CDR2 FYNNEI. Trimming cost V 5 bases and J 8 bases, with 14 bases left between them. CDR3 size: 13 residues. CDR3 region: CASSPGRPGTQYF. The CDR3 DNA sequence: TGTGCCAGCAGTCCCGGACGGCCTGGTACGCAGTATTTT.

This chain links TRBV7-8 with TRBJ2-5; 9 bases are shared with TRBD2. After removal of 2 bases from V and 0 bases from J, the junction contained 1 base not matched to a gene. The CDR3 is 15 residues long. Per the germline V gene, CDR1 is SGHVS and CDR2 is FQNEAQ. CDR3 DNA: TGTGCCAGCAGCTTACTAGCGGGGTACCAAGAGACCCAGTACTTC. The encoded protein is CASSLLAGYQETQYF.

This chain joins TRBV6-5 and TRBJ2-2, with D hard to call. CDR1 MNHEY and CDR2 SVGAGI come from the germline V gene. The CDR3 sequence is 15 residues long. Deletions cut 4 bases from V and 2 bases from J, with 11 bases between. CDR3 bases: TGTGCCAGCAGTTCTGGTCTATTAAACACCGGGGAGCTGTTTTTT. Translating gives CASSSGLLNTGELFF.

This clone came up a few times. The J gene is TRBJ2-7, the V gene TRBV28; D unresolved. The V and J ends lost 6 bases and 1 base respectively, with 4 bases between them. CDR1 and CDR2 from the germline V gene are MDHEN and SYDVKM. The CDR3 is 11 amino acids. CDR3 nucleotide sequence: TGTGCCAGCAGGGGTTCCTACGAGCAGTACTTC. Protein product: CASRGSYEQYF.

This chain connects TRBV29-1 to TRBJ2-3; D is undetermined. CDR1 and CDR2 from the germline V gene are SQVTM and ANQGSEA. Deletions cut 3 bases from V and 0 bases from J, with 4 bases between. This CDR3 region has 12 residues. The CDR3 region is CSVDGSTDTQYF. CDR3 in DNA: TGCAGCGTTGACGGTAGCACAGATACGCAGTATTTT.

The table lists this clone with many counts. One junction end does not reproduce the germline sequence, and a read error may be involved. The chain recombines TRBV7-7 with TRBJ2-1, with TRBD1 identical over 9 bases. Germline assignment: CDR1 SSHAT and CDR2 FNYEAQ (reference sequence). The CDR3 runs 13 residues. The CDR3 DNA reads TGTGCTAGCAGCGGCGGACAGGGGTTTGAGCAGTTCTTC. Protein: CASSGGQGFEQFF.

The chain recombines TRBV5-1 with TRBJ2-4; TRBD1 matches at 9 bases. The germline V gene has CDR1 SGHRS and CDR2 YFSETQ. With 0 bases clipped from V and 7 bases from J, the junction kept 5 bases outside the gene matches. The CDR3 has 15 amino acids. DNA for the CDR3: TGCGCCAGCAGCTTGGGGGACAGGGAGGTTAACATTCAGTACTTC. Amino acids: CASSLGDREVNIQYF.

The chain carries TRBV29-1 and TRBJ2-1; 15 bases line up with TRBD2. Germline CDR1 and CDR2: SQVTM and ANQGSEA. The CDR3 is 16 residues long. The junction had 7 bases not matched to a gene; V was cut back by 5 bases and J by 5 bases. The CDR3 loop reads CSVPRTSGRADNEQFF. In nucleotides, the CDR3 is TGCAGCGTTCCTAGGACTAGCGGGAGGGCCGACAATGAGCAGTTCTTC.

To note about this clone: Distinct nucleotide sequences in the sample also encode this CDR3. J is TRBJ2-5 and V is TRBV5-1; 12 bases align to TRBD2. Trimming removed 0 bases from V and 2 bases from J; junction bases left unmatched: 2. The CDR3 runs 16 residues. In germline, CDR1 is SGHRS, CDR2 YFSETQ. The chain's CDR3 is CASSLALAGGQETQYF. The CDR3 DNA follows: TGCGCCAGCAGCTTGGCCCTAGCGGGAGGGCAAGAGACCCAGTACTTC.

This clone has ten or more counts. The rearrangement uses TRBV6-6 and TRBJ2-3; D is unresolved. Per germline, CDR1 MNHNY and CDR2 SVGAGI (reference sequence). Trimming took off 2 bases at V and 0 bases at J, with 3 bases between the two ends. This CDR3 spans 13 amino acids. The CDR3 coding sequence is TGTGCCAGCAGTTACGTCAGCACAGATACGCAGTATTTT. Protein sequence: CASSYVSTDTQYF.

J is TRBJ2-7 and V is TRBV5-4, with 8 positions matching TRBD2. The CDR3 contains 16 residues. V lost 0 bases and J lost 3; bases outside the gene matches: 8. Germline V gene lookup returns CDR1 SGHNT and CDR2 YYREEE (reference sequence). The CDR3 spells CASSLGGASGYYEQYF. CDR3 coding DNA: TGTGCCAGCAGCTTGGGAGGGGCTAGCGGGTACTACGAGCAGTACTTC.

This chain joins TRBV11-2 and TRBJ1-1, with D hard to call. With 0 bases removed from V and 0 bases from J, the gap between germline ends came to 2 bases. This CDR3 is built from 13 residues. Per germline, CDR1 SGHAT and CDR2 FQNNGV. This CDR3 reads CASSLDLNTEAFF. The CDR3, as DNA: TGTGCCAGCAGCTTAGACTTGAACACTGAAGCTTTCTTT.

This clone was picked up a small number of times. The J gene is TRBJ2-7, the V gene TRBV4-3, with 14 bases fitting TRBD2. In germline, CDR1 is LGHNA, CDR2 YSLEER. Trimming removed 2 bases from V and 3 bases from J; junction bases left unmatched: 12. This CDR3 is 19 amino acids long. The CDR3 DNA reads TGCGCCAGCAGCCAAAAAGCCTCCGGGACTAGCGGGAGTCTCTACGAGCAGTACTTC. This codes for CASSQKASGTSGSLYEQYF.

V is TRBV7-3 and J is TRBJ2-5; 9 bases agree with TRBD1. This CDR3 region has 13 residues. V shed 4 bases, J shed 4 bases, and the junction held 1 base outside the gene matches. CDR1 is SGHTA and CDR2 is FQGTGA in the germline V gene. DNA of the CDR3: TGTGCCAGCAGCTCGGGACAGGGAGAGACCCAGTACTTC. It codes for CASSSGQGETQYF.

A remark on this clone: At one end the junction does not follow the germline gene, possibly because of a read error. The J gene is TRBJ2-1, the V gene TRBV29-1; possible D gene TRBD1, 5 bases. The CDR3 covers 17 residues. In germline, CDR1 is SQVTM, CDR2 ANQGSEA. The CDR3 protein is CSATRGYSESSYNKQFF. CDR3 nucleotide sequence: TGCAGCGCCACAAGGGGATATTCGGAGAGCTCCTACAATAAGCAGTTCTTC.

The chain combines TRBV4-3 with TRBJ2-3, with D possibly matching TRBD2 (6 bases). V was trimmed by 3 bases and J by 8 bases, leaving 15 bases between them. Germline V gene data show CDR1 as LGHNA and CDR2 as YSLEER. The CDR3 spans 14 residues. For the CDR3, the DNA is TGCGCCAGCAGCCAGGGTATGCGGGATGGTACGCAGTATTTT. Protein sequence: CASSQGMRDGTQYF.

The chain carries TRBV30 and TRBJ2-1; the match to TRBD2 covers 13 bases. Per the germline V gene, CDR1 is GTSNPN and CDR2 is SVGIG (reference sequence). Trimming cost V 7 bases and J 8 bases; bases outside gene matches: 11. The CDR3 consists of 15 residues. In nucleotides, the CDR3 is TGTGCCTTTAACTCCGGGACTAGCGGGAAGGATGAGCAGTTCTTC. This gives the protein CAFNSGTSGKDEQFF.

Many counts were recorded for this clone. The CDR3 DNA reads TGTGCCTGGAGTCCCGGGACAGGGGGCTCCGGGGAGCTGTTTTTT. Protein: CAWSPGTGGSGELFF. This chain uses TRBV30 with TRBJ2-2, with 12 positions matching TRBD1. In germline, CDR1 is GTSNPN, CDR2 SVGIG (reference sequence). V gave up 2 bases and J gave up 6 bases; unmatched junction bases: 4. The CDR3 covers 15 residues.

This clone has ten or more counts. The chain employs TRBV5-5 and TRBJ2-1, with TRBD2 matching over 11 bases. V trimming: 2 bases; J trimming: 4 bases; junction bases outside the gene matches: 2. Germline V lookup: CDR1 SGHKS, CDR2 YYEKEE (reference sequence). This CDR3 region has 15 residues. The CDR3 nucleotides read TGTGCCAGCAGCTTAACTAGCGGGAGTTACAATGAGCAGTTCTTC. Its protein product is CASSLTSGSYNEQFF.

In this sample, this clone turned up a few times. The chain is built from TRBV2 and TRBJ2-6, with D possibly matching TRBD1 (6 bases). Germline CDR1 and CDR2: SNHLY and FYNNEI. V dropped 6 bases and J dropped 0 bases, with 6 bases sitting between them. CDR3 size: 14 residues. The chain's CDR3 is CASRGGSGANVLTF. In DNA form, the CDR3 reads TGTGCCAGCAGAGGGGGCTCTGGGGCCAACGTCCTGACTTTC.

This clone has just a few counts. J is TRBJ2-7 and V is TRBV29-1, with 9 positions matching TRBD1. The J segment lost 2 bases and the V segment lost 4 bases, leaving 3 bases of the junction unmatched. The length of the CDR3 is 13 residues. Germline V gene sequence: CDR1 SQVTM, CDR2 ANQGSEA. The CDR3 loop reads CSVGTGAPYEQYF. CDR3 nucleotides: TGCAGCGTTGGGACAGGGGCTCCCTACGAGCAGTACTTC.

The genes are TRBV30 and TRBJ2-7; D call uncertain. In germline, CDR1 is GTSNPN, CDR2 SVGIG (reference sequence). There are 12 residues in the CDR3. Between the trimmed V and J ends, which lost 2 bases and 1 base, there was a span of 6 bases. CDR3 sequence: CAWSPLSYEQYF. Here the CDR3 DNA reads TGTGCCTGGAGTCCCCTTTCCTACGAGCAGTACTTC.

This clone was detected only a few times. V gene TRBV29-1 combines with J gene TRBJ2-5; 11 bases are a match to TRBD1. V lost 8 bases and J lost 1; bases outside the gene matches: 3. The CDR3 covers 13 residues. The germline CDR1 and CDR2 sequences are SQVTM and ANQGSEA. This CDR3 reads CSSGQGAQETQYF. The CDR3 nucleotides read TGCAGCTCAGGACAGGGGGCCCAAGAGACCCAGTACTTC.

CDR3 protein: CASSFSRQETQYF. DNA of the CDR3: TGTGCCAGCAGCTTTTCTAGGCAGGAGACCCAGTACTTC. The chain couples TRBV5-4 to TRBJ2-5, with D unresolved. Deletions cut 2 bases from V and 5 bases from J, with 10 bases between. CDR3 size: 13 residues. The germline V gene encodes CDR1 SGHNT and CDR2 YYREEE (reference sequence).